A selection of T cell receptor beta chains follows, all from one sample in a study of cytomegalovirus exposure and HLA in healthy donors. TCRdb's copy holds only in-frame clones and misses some; the assay was immunoSEQ multiplex PCR. The data hold about 180,000 clones, with approximately 80% observed a single time. Sequencing was performed on PBMCs. The source is a man aged 25 to 45 in good health and CMV-seronegative. Each CDR3 is given with its conserved first and last residue. Fields, in order: V gene, D gene, clone size, J gene, CDR3 DNA, CDR3 protein. The D gene is left open where the match is weak. Size is omitted from some rows. Given values are once, few, many or a class for expanded clones.

v_call: TRBV28
d_call: TRBD1
clone_size: NA
j_call: TRBJ1-1
cdr3_nt: TGTGCCAGCAGTCTAGACAGGGGGCGGATCACTGAAGCTTTCTTT
cdr3_aa: CASSLDRGRITEAFF

v_call: TRBV19
d_call: TRBD1
clone_size: NA
j_call: TRBJ1-5
cdr3_nt: TGTGCCAGTAGTATAGAGACAGGGGGCCACAGCAATCAGCCCCAGCATTTT
cdr3_aa: CASSIETGGHSNQPQHF

v_call: TRBV28
d_call: NA
clone_size: NA
j_call: TRBJ2-3
cdr3_nt: TGTGCCAGCAGCCGTAGTCCGAACACAGATACGCAGTATTTT
cdr3_aa: CASSRSPNTDTQYF

v_call: TRBV6-6
d_call: NA
clone_size: NA
j_call: TRBJ2-5
cdr3_nt: TGTGCCAGCAGTTACGGACAGCTATCTCAAGAGACCCAGTACTTC
cdr3_aa: CASSYGQLSQETQYF

v_call: TRBV6-4
d_call: TRBD1
clone_size: NA
j_call: TRBJ1-6
cdr3_nt: TGTGCCAGCAGTCCTACAGGGGGGCGAAATTCACCCCTCCACTTT
cdr3_aa: CASSPTGGRNSPLHF

v_call: TRBV28
d_call: TRBD2
clone_size: NA
j_call: TRBJ2-3
cdr3_nt: TGTGCCAGCAGTAGAGCGGGAGCTTTCGATACGCAGTATTTT
cdr3_aa: CASSRAGAFDTQYF

v_call: TRBV4-3
d_call: TRBD2
clone_size: NA
j_call: TRBJ2-7
cdr3_nt: TGCGCCAGCAGCCAAGGAAGCGGGGGGGCCGGTTACGAGCAGTACTTC
cdr3_aa: CASSQGSGGAGYEQYF

v_call: TRBV9
d_call: NA
clone_size: NA
j_call: TRBJ2-1
cdr3_nt: TGTGCCAGCAGCGTAGGGGCGGGGGCCCTCTACAATGAGCAGTTCTTC
cdr3_aa: CASSVGAGALYNEQFF

v_call: TRBV6-5
d_call: NA
clone_size: NA
j_call: TRBJ2-7
cdr3_nt: TGTGCCAGCAGCCCGCGGGTGGGGGAGCAGTACTTC
cdr3_aa: CASSPRVGEQYF

v_call: TRBV6-5
d_call: NA
clone_size: NA
j_call: TRBJ1-4
cdr3_nt: TGTGCCAGCAGTCCCAGTGCAACTAATGAAAAACTGTTTTTT
cdr3_aa: CASSPSATNEKLFF

v_call: TRBV5-8
d_call: NA
clone_size: NA
j_call: TRBJ2-4
cdr3_nt: TGTGCCAGCAGCCGCCGGGACGGGAGAAACATTCAGTACTTC
cdr3_aa: CASSRRDGRNIQYF

v_call: TRBV13
d_call: TRBD1
clone_size: NA
j_call: TRBJ2-7
cdr3_nt: TGTGCCAGCAGCTTCCCGGGACAGGGTCACGGGGGCTCCTACGAGCAGTACTTC
cdr3_aa: CASSFPGQGHGGSYEQYF

v_call: TRBV27
d_call: TRBD2
clone_size: NA
j_call: TRBJ2-2
cdr3_nt: TGTGCCAGCACCGGACTAGCGGGGGGGCCGAACGGGGAGCTGTTTTTT
cdr3_aa: CASTGLAGGPNGELFF

v_call: TRBV7-2
d_call: NA
clone_size: NA
j_call: TRBJ1-1
cdr3_nt: TGTGCCAGCAGCTTAGTTACAGGGATGAACACTGAAGCTTTCTTT
cdr3_aa: CASSLVTGMNTEAFF

v_call: TRBV21-1
d_call: NA
clone_size: NA
j_call: TRBJ2-1
cdr3_nt: TGTGCCAGCAGCCCCCCATCGACAGGGGAAGAAGAGCAGTTCTTC
cdr3_aa: CASSPPSTGEEEQFF

v_call: TRBV7-2
d_call: NA
clone_size: NA
j_call: TRBJ2-5
cdr3_nt: TGTGCCAGCAGCAACCTCGGGGAGACCCAGTACTTC
cdr3_aa: CASSNLGETQYF

v_call: TRBV7-2
d_call: TRBD2
clone_size: NA
j_call: TRBJ2-1
cdr3_nt: TGTGCCAGCAGCCCTGGACTAGCGGGGGGGCCCCTTACAAGGCAGTTCTTC
cdr3_aa: CASSPGLAGGPLTRQFF

v_call: TRBV6-5
d_call: NA
clone_size: NA
j_call: TRBJ1-1
cdr3_nt: TGTGCCAGCAGACGAGGGGGTCTTGCTGAAGCTTTCTTT
cdr3_aa: CASRRGGLAEAFF

v_call: TRBV9
d_call: NA
clone_size: NA
j_call: TRBJ1-2
cdr3_nt: TGTGCCAGCAGCGTAGATCGGTCGACTGACTATGGCTACACCTTC
cdr3_aa: CASSVDRSTDYGYTF

v_call: TRBV11-2
d_call: NA
clone_size: NA
j_call: TRBJ2-1
cdr3_nt: TGTGCCAGCAGCAGGGACTCAGGGAGCGAGCAGTTCTTC
cdr3_aa: CASSRDSGSEQFF

v_call: TRBV6-5
d_call: NA
clone_size: NA
j_call: TRBJ2-7
cdr3_nt: TGTGCCAGCAGTTACTCGTCGGCGGACAGTCCCCTCGAGCAGTACTTC
cdr3_aa: CASSYSSADSPLEQYF

v_call: TRBV2
d_call: TRBD1
clone_size: NA
j_call: TRBJ1-1
cdr3_nt: TGTGCCAGCACTCCCAGGGGGCGGGGGGGAACTGAAGCTTTCTTT
cdr3_aa: CASTPRGRGGTEAFF

v_call: TRBV11-3
d_call: TRBD1
clone_size: NA
j_call: TRBJ2-2
cdr3_nt: TGTGCCAGCAGCTCAATGACAGGGAGTGCCGGGGAGCTGTTTTTT
cdr3_aa: CASSSMTGSAGELFF

v_call: TRBV13
d_call: TRBD2
clone_size: NA
j_call: TRBJ2-7
cdr3_nt: TGTGCCAGCAGCTCCTATAGCGGGAACTACGAGCAGTACTTC
cdr3_aa: CASSSYSGNYEQYF

v_call: TRBV6-6
d_call: TRBD1
clone_size: NA
j_call: TRBJ1-2
cdr3_nt: TGTGCCAGCAGGGGGACAGGGGCCTATGGCTACACCTTC
cdr3_aa: CASRGTGAYGYTF

v_call: TRBV11-3
d_call: TRBD2
clone_size: NA
j_call: TRBJ2-2
cdr3_nt: TGTGCCAGCAGCTTAAACCCACTAGCGGGGAACACCGGGGAGCTGTTTTTT
cdr3_aa: CASSLNPLAGNTGELFF

v_call: TRBV18
d_call: NA
clone_size: once
j_call: TRBJ2-5
cdr3_nt: TGTGCCAGCTCACCCACAGAAGAGACCCAGTACTTC
cdr3_aa: CASSPTEETQYF

v_call: TRBV7-9
d_call: TRBD2
clone_size: few
j_call: TRBJ2-5
cdr3_nt: TGTGCCAGCAGTCGGATTAGGGCTAGCGGGGCTATACAAGAGACCCAGTACTTC
cdr3_aa: CASSRIRASGAIQETQYF

v_call: TRBV19
d_call: TRBD1
clone_size: few
j_call: TRBJ1-5
cdr3_nt: TGTGCCAGTAGGCCTAGCACAGGGGGCAAACAGCCCCAGCATTTT
cdr3_aa: CASRPSTGGKQPQHF

v_call: TRBV29-1
d_call: TRBD2
clone_size: NA
j_call: TRBJ2-5
cdr3_nt: TGCAGCGTTGATGTCGGGGGGGCTCGGGAGACCCAGTACTTC
cdr3_aa: CSVDVGGARETQYF

v_call: TRBV6-5
d_call: NA
clone_size: NA
j_call: TRBJ1-2
cdr3_nt: TGTGCCAGCCGAAGCTTTGCCTATGGCTACACCTTC
cdr3_aa: CASRSFAYGYTF

v_call: TRBV28
d_call: NA
clone_size: NA
j_call: TRBJ2-2
cdr3_nt: TGTGCCAGCATGCGCTTCTCAGGGTATGCCGGGGAGCTGTTTTTT
cdr3_aa: CASMRFSGYAGELFF

v_call: TRBV5-1
d_call: NA
clone_size: NA
j_call: TRBJ2-1
cdr3_nt: TGCGCCAGCAGCTTGGTCCTAGGCAACCATGAGCAGTTCTTC
cdr3_aa: CASSLVLGNHEQFF

v_call: TRBV10-3
d_call: TRBD1
clone_size: NA
j_call: TRBJ2-6
cdr3_nt: TGTGCCATCACAGGGGGCTCTGGGGCCAACGTCCTGACTTTC
cdr3_aa: CAITGGSGANVLTF

v_call: TRBV2
d_call: TRBD1
clone_size: NA
j_call: TRBJ1-1
cdr3_nt: TGTGCCAGCAGTTCTACAGGGGGCGTTGAGGCTTTCTTT
cdr3_aa: CASSSTGGVEAFF

v_call: TRBV6-1
d_call: NA
clone_size: few
j_call: TRBJ2-2
cdr3_nt: TGTGCCAGCAACCCCGGGACAATGAACACCGGGGAGCTGTTTTTT
cdr3_aa: CASNPGTMNTGELFF

v_call: TRBV7-2
d_call: TRBD1
clone_size: NA
j_call: TRBJ2-4
cdr3_nt: TGTGCCAGCAGCTTCTACAGGGGGCCAGAAAACATTCAGTACTTC
cdr3_aa: CASSFYRGPENIQYF